The 20 T cell receptor beta chains in this list originate from one sample, sequenced in a study of cytomegalovirus exposure and HLA in healthy donors. The PCR contained 60 Vbeta and 13 Jbeta primers. Clones were read by immunoSEQ multiplex PCR, and TCRdb kept only the in-frame ones, dropping some. The sample carries about 110,000 clones, 65% to 80% recorded once. What was sequenced was PBMCs. All receptors come from a man aged 30 to 45 in good health and CMV-seropositive.

The rearrangement links TRBV18 to TRBJ2-5; possible D gene TRBD1, 6 bases. The CDR3 runs 17 residues. The germline V and J ends were trimmed by 0 bases and 3 bases, with 17 bases remaining between them. The V gene's germline CDR1 is KGHSH and CDR2 LQKENI. CDR3 nucleotide sequence: TGTGCCAGCTCACCACCGAACAGACTATCAGGGGAAGAGACCCAGTACTTC. This gives the protein CASSPPNRLSGEETQYF.

The CDR3 loop reads CASSVGSSRYTF. DNA for the CDR3: TGTGCCAGCAGCGTAGGGAGCTCCCGCTACACCTTC. V usage is TRBV9 and J usage is TRBJ1-2; no clear D gene. Germline values: CDR1 SGDLS, CDR2 YYNGEE. Trimming took 0 bases from V and 9 from J, leaving 9 bases between them. This CDR3 has 12 amino acids. Drawing the rest from reference TRBV9 and TRBJ1-2, the complete variable domain is DSGVTQTPKHLITATGQRVTLRCSPRSGDLSVYWYQQSLDQGLQFLIQYYNGEERAKGNILERFSAQQFPDLHSELNLSSLELGDSALYFCASSVGSSRYTFGSGTRLTVV.

The V call is TRBV30, the J call TRBJ1-2, with D maybe TRBD1 (6 bases). This CDR3 comprises 15 residues. V lost 5 bases, J lost 4 bases, and 20 bases lay in between. Germline values: CDR1 GTSNPN, CDR2 SVGIG (reference sequence). DNA of the CDR3: TGTGCCTGGGTGCCCGGGCAGGGGAATCCCTATGGCTACACCTTC. Protein product: CAWVPGQGNPYGYTF.

The chain links TRBV19 to TRBJ2-3; possible D gene TRBD2, 5 bases. V was cut by 6 bases and J by 1 base, with 17 bases left in between. CDR1 is LNHDA, CDR2 SQIVND, per germline (reference sequence). CDR3 length equals 16 residues. CDR3 nucleotides: TGTGCCAGTAGGCATAAAGAGGGTGGGGGCACAGATACGCAGTATTTT. As protein: CASRHKEGGGTDTQYF.

This clone has only one observation. For the CDR3, the DNA is TGTGCCAGCAGGGAGCAGGGAATGGGTGGCTACACCTTC. Its translation is CASREQGMGGYTF. The J gene is TRBJ1-2, the V gene TRBV2; a possible D gene is TRBD1 (5 bases). V lost 6 bases, J lost 7 bases, and 15 bases lay in between. The CDR3 runs 13 residues. Germline assignment: CDR1 SNHLY and CDR2 FYNNEI.

Comments on this clone: One end of the junction is discordant with germline, which a read error may explain. The rearrangement uses TRBV2 and TRBJ2-1; 8 positions match TRBD2. The CDR3 runs to 17 residues. CDR1 and CDR2 from the germline V gene are SNHLY and FYNNEI. The CDR3 bases are TGTGCCAGCAGTCAAGTACCAGGACTAGCTTACTACGATGAGCAGTTCTTC. It encodes CASSQVPGLAYYDEQFF.

The chain joins TRBV19 to TRBJ2-2; 10 nucleotides match TRBD2. CDR1 and CDR2 from the germline V gene are LNHDA and SQIVND (reference sequence). V trimming: 3 bases; J trimming: 6 bases; junction bases outside the gene matches: 7. The CDR3 consists of 16 residues. Here the CDR3 reads CASSIPSGGGSGELFF. Written as DNA, the CDR3 is TGTGCCAGTAGTATCCCTAGCGGGGGTGGTTCCGGGGAGCTGTTTTTT.

The chain couples TRBV11-2 to TRBJ2-5; the D gene is possibly TRBD2 (5 bases). The germline CDR1 and CDR2 sequences are SGHAT and FQNNGV. The germline V and J ends were trimmed by 3 bases and 5 bases, with 16 bases remaining between them. This CDR3 is 15 amino acids long. CDR3 nucleotide sequence: TGTGCCAGCAGCTTTGTAGGGAGAGGACTGGAGACCCAGTACTTC. This encodes CASSFVGRGLETQYF. The full variable domain, its missing parts supplied by reference TRBV11-2 and TRBJ2-5, is EAGVAQSPRYKIIEKRQSVAFWCNPISGHATLYWYQQILGQGPKLLIQFQNNGVVDDSQLPKDRFSAERLKGVDSTLKIQPAKLEDSAVYLCASSFVGRGLETQYFGPGTRLLVL.

The rearrangement joins TRBV7-8 to TRBJ2-3; D might be TRBD2 (5 bases). Germline V lookup: CDR1 SGHVS, CDR2 FQNEAQ. V lost 4 bases and J lost 3, with 17 bases in between. CDR3 length: 16 amino acids. The CDR3 DNA follows: TGTGCCAGCAGCTCCCCGGGGAGAGGGTCTACAGATACGCAGTATTTT. Translation: CASSSPGRGSTDTQYF.

This sequence joins TRBV5-1 and TRBJ2-7, with D perhaps matching TRBD2 (6 bases). Germline assignment: CDR1 SGHRS and CDR2 YFSETQ. V lost 0 bases to trimming and J lost 6 bases, with 19 bases between them. The CDR3 is 16 amino acids. The CDR3 protein is CASSLANTGLGGEQYF. The CDR3 DNA sequence: TGCGCCAGCAGCTTGGCCAACACGGGGTTGGGAGGCGAGCAGTACTTC.

The chain carries TRBV4-2 and TRBJ2-7; D is possibly TRBD2 (6 bases). Germline assignment: CDR1 LGHNA and CDR2 YNFKEQ. The CDR3 contains 15 residues. V was clipped by 0 bases and J by 5 bases, with 14 bases between them. The CDR3 DNA reads as TGTGCCAGCAGCCAAGAGAGGGGAGGAGCTGACGAGCAGTACTTC. As protein: CASSQERGGADEQYF.

The gene calls are TRBV21-1 and TRBJ2-7; the D call TRBD2 from the table was never checked on the DNA. TRBV21-1 is deemed a pseudogene. The CDR3 runs to 13 residues. The CDR3 DNA follows: TGTGCCAGCAGTGGCGGAGGGGGGGACGAGCAGTACTTC. Its protein is CASSGGGGDEQYF.

This clone was seen a single time. The genes are TRBV6-1 and TRBJ1-2; 8 nucleotides align to TRBD1. The V gene end was trimmed by 6 bases and the J gene end by 5 bases; junction bases not matched to a gene: 8. The CDR3 extends over 14 amino acids. Germline CDR1 MNHNS, CDR2 SASEGT. CDR3 nucleotide sequence: TGTGCCAGCAGCGGAGGGACAGGCGTTTATGGCTACACCTTC. This sequence encodes CASSGGTGVYGYTF.

V gene TRBV14 combines with J gene TRBJ2-3, with 7 positions matching TRBD1. Germline lookup yields CDR1 SGHDN and CDR2 FVKESK. V gave up 4 bases and J gave up 2 bases; unmatched junction bases: 3. This CDR3 spans 14 amino acids. CDR3 protein: CASSRQGYTDTQYF. The CDR3 DNA sequence: TGTGCCAGCAGCCGACAGGGCTACACAGATACGCAGTATTTT.

The V call is TRBV12-5, the J call TRBJ1-1; perhaps TRBD1 as D (5 bases). CDR3 length: 14 amino acids. V lost 6 bases and J lost 6, with 17 bases in between. Germline loops: CDR1 LGHNT, CDR2 FRNRAP. In nucleotides, the CDR3 is TGTGCTAGTGGCGGGGGGAACCACCAGGCTGAAGCTTTCTTT. It yields the protein CASGGGNHQAEAFF. Based on the CDR3 plus reference TRBV12-5 and TRBJ1-1, the full variable domain is DARVTQTPRHKVTEMGQEVTMRCQPILGHNTVFWYRQTMMQGLELLAYFRNRAPLDDSGMPKDRFSAEMPDATLATLKIQPSEPRDSAVYFCASGGGNHQAEAFFGQGTRLTVV.

The chain recombines TRBV19 with TRBJ2-7, with D perhaps TRBD1 (7 bases). Per the germline V gene, CDR1 is LNHDA and CDR2 is SQIVND (reference sequence). Trimming took off 3 bases at V and 7 bases at J, with 19 bases between the two ends. The CDR3 covers 15 residues. The CDR3 is CASSMRTGFGGEQYF. The CDR3 nucleotides are TGTGCCAGTAGTATGAGGACAGGCTTCGGGGGTGAGCAGTACTTC.

The chain uses TRBV7-2 and TRBJ2-3; TRBD2 agrees at 8 bases. The J segment lost 4 bases and the V segment lost 7 bases, leaving 4 bases of the junction unmatched. CDR3 length: 13 residues. The germline gives CDR1 SGHTA, CDR2 FQGNSA. CDR3 nucleotides: TGTGCCAGCACCTCGGGGGGGCCAGATACGCAGTATTTT. Protein: CASTSGGPDTQYF. Filled out from reference TRBV7-2 and TRBJ2-3, the complete variable domain reads GAGVSQSPSNKVTEKGKDVELRCDPISGHTALYWYRQSLGQGLEFLIYFQGNSAPDKSGLPSDRFSAERTGGSVSTLTIQRTQQEDSAVYLCASTSGGPDTQYFGPGTRLTVL.

V is TRBV7-9 and J is TRBJ1-1; 7 bases align to TRBD1. V lost 2 bases and J lost 2; bases outside the gene matches: 5. Per the germline V gene, CDR1 is SEHNR and CDR2 is FQNEAQ (reference sequence). The CDR3 totals 15 residues. Here the CDR3 DNA reads TGTGCCAGCAGCTTACTGGCAGGGGGTAACACTGAAGCTTTCTTT. Translating gives CASSLLAGGNTEAFF.

The V call is TRBV6-6, the J call TRBJ2-5; D possibly corresponds to TRBD1 (6 bases). V was shortened by 2 bases and J by 5 bases, with 12 bases between the two germline ends. Germline CDR1 and CDR2: MNHNY and SVGAGI (reference sequence). CDR3 size: 14 residues. This chain's CDR3 is CASSYGMQGETQYF. CDR3 DNA: TGTGCCAGCAGTTACGGGATGCAGGGGGAGACCCAGTACTTC.

This clone was counted between two and nine times. V usage is TRBV9 and J usage is TRBJ2-1; 10 bases match TRBD2. CDR1 is SGDLS and CDR2 is YYNGEE in the germline V gene. V shed 0 bases, J shed 7 bases, and the junction held 7 bases outside the gene matches. CDR3 length equals 16 residues. The CDR3 reads CASSVGEAGGPNEQFF. CDR3 sequence (DNA): TGTGCCAGCAGCGTAGGTGAAGCGGGGGGGCCAAATGAGCAGTTCTTC. The variable domain in full, completed from reference TRBV9 and TRBJ2-1, reads DSGVTQTPKHLITATGQRVTLRCSPRSGDLSVYWYQQSLDQGLQFLIQYYNGEERAKGNILERFSAQQFPDLHSELNLSSLELGDSALYFCASSVGEAGGPNEQFFGPGTRLTVL.